A single sample is the source of the 29 T cell receptor beta chains below, sequenced in a study of metastatic and nonmetastatic thyroid tumors. The entire patient cohort was treatment-naive prior to thyroid surgery. TCRdb redid the clone calls on the PCR reads using MiXCR. This sample has almost 70,000 clones, with 14% found just once. Sequences were obtained from blood. Source of these receptors: a male donor with papillary thyroid cancer or a benign thyroid nodule (not recorded which). Some clones in this sample may be carry-over from other donors' samples.

The chain is built from TRBV6-1 and TRBJ2-7; D gene unclear. The CDR3 is made up of 12 amino acids. Deletions cut 5 bases from V and 3 bases from J, with 8 bases between. Germline CDR1 reads MNHNS; CDR2 reads SASEGT. The CDR3 reads CASSPRSYEQYF. The CDR3, as DNA: TGTGCCAGCAGTCCTCGGAGCTACGAGCAGTACTTC.

The sample holds many counts of this clone. J is TRBJ2-1 and V is TRBV3-1, with TRBD2 as a possible D gene (5 bases). The CDR3 loop spans 15 amino acids. The V gene lost 2 bases and the J gene lost 0 bases, with 8 bases spanning the gap. The germline V gene encodes CDR1 LGHDT and CDR2 YNNKEL (reference sequence). The CDR3 coding sequence is TGTGCCAGCAGCCAACTAGGGAGCTCCTACAATGAGCAGTTCTTC. Translation gives CASSQLGSSYNEQFF.

This clone was seen ten or more times. The gene calls are TRBV28 and TRBJ1-6; the D gene is possibly TRBD1 (5 bases). The germline V gene has CDR1 MDHEN and CDR2 SYDVKM. V lost 3 bases to trimming and J lost 7 bases, with 10 bases between them. The CDR3 loop spans 14 amino acids. CDR3 bases: TGTGCCAGCAGTTTGGGACCGTACAATTCACCCCTCCACTTT. Its translation is CASSLGPYNSPLHF.

Concerning this clone: A much bigger clone sits one base away, suggesting this may be a read error. Other DNA sequences of this sample code for an identical CDR3. The rearrangement uses TRBV19 and TRBJ2-3; tentatively, D is TRBD1 or TRBD2 (6 bases each). The germline CDR1 and CDR2 sequences are LNHDA and SQIVND (reference sequence). This CDR3 is built from 14 residues. V gave up 7 bases and J gave up 6 bases, with 17 bases separating them. CDR3 nucleotide sequence: TGTGCCAGTACGGGCCGGGGGCCCGCTGATACGCAGTATTTT. It specifies CASTGRGPADTQYF.

This clone was seen at least ten times. The V gene is TRBV6-1, the J gene TRBJ2-1, with D perhaps TRBD2 (6 bases). V shed 4 bases and J shed 0 bases, with 10 bases lying between them. The germline V gene has CDR1 MNHNS and CDR2 SASEGT. The CDR3 is 15 residues long. The CDR3 spells CASSGGLYSYNEQFF. CDR3 nucleotides: TGTGCCAGCAGTGGAGGACTATACTCCTACAATGAGCAGTTCTTC.

This clone has a count of ten or more. The V gene is TRBV27, the J gene TRBJ2-2, with D possibly matching TRBD2 (6 bases). The germline V gene has CDR1 MNHEY and CDR2 SMNVEV (reference sequence). The CDR3 length is 16 residues. The germline V and J ends were trimmed by 1 base and 4 bases, with 13 bases remaining between them. CDR3: CASSLFSGSSTGELFF. The CDR3 DNA sequence: TGTGCCAGCAGTTTATTTTCCGGGAGTAGCACCGGGGAGCTGTTTTTT.

This chain connects TRBV6-1 to TRBJ2-6; the D gene is possibly TRBD2 (6 bases). The CDR3 covers 15 residues. The germline CDR1 and CDR2 sequences are MNHNS and SASEGT. V lost 10 bases to trimming and J lost 2 bases, with 15 bases between them. CDR3 in DNA: TGTGCCAACCCCCCGGGAGAGGCTGGGGCCAACGTCCTGACTTTC. This translates into CANPPGEAGANVLTF.

This clone was seen many times. The V gene is TRBV12-3 or TRBV12-4, the J gene TRBJ2-1, with TRBD2 identical over 13 bases. This CDR3 spans 18 amino acids. The junction had 6 bases not matched to a gene; V was cut back by 0 bases and J by 4 bases. CDR3 DNA: TGTGCCAGCAGTTTAGCGGGGACTAGCGGGACCTTATACAATGAGCAGTTCTTC. It is translated as CASSLAGTSGTLYNEQFF.

This clone was detected many times. A much bigger clone sits one base away, suggesting this may be a read error. This chain connects TRBV11-2 to TRBJ2-7; 7 nucleotides match TRBD2. Germline CDR1 is SGHAT and CDR2 is FQNNGV. J gave up 9 bases and V 5 bases, and 10 bases lay outside the gene matches. There are 13 residues in the CDR3. This CDR3 is CASSPAGGSGQYV. The CDR3 region has the DNA TGTGCCAGCAGCCCTGCGGGCGGGAGTGGGCAGTACGTC.

About this clone: A read error may explain this, as a much larger clone is one base away. The chain uses TRBV4-1 and TRBJ2-7, with 12 positions matching TRBD2. This CDR3 has 20 residues. The germline V gene has CDR1 MGHRA and CDR2 YSYEKL. Trimming took 0 bases from V and 0 from J; bases not matched to a gene: 12. The CDR3 spells CASSQDVGLAGKNTSYEQYF. The DNA for the CDR3 is TGCGCCAGCAGCCAAGATGTCGGACTAGCGGGAAAAAACACCTCCTACGAGCAGTACTTC.

This clone was observed many times. This chain joins TRBV20-1 and TRBJ2-1, with D unclear. The CDR3 is 11 residues long. Deletions cut 3 bases from V and 4 bases from J, with 4 bases between. CDR1 is DFQATT, CDR2 SNEGSKA, per germline (reference sequence). Here the CDR3 DNA reads TGCAGTGCTAGCGTTTACAATGAGCAGTTCTTC. Residues: CSASVYNEQFF.

This clone has a count of ten or more. The chain couples TRBV7-9 to TRBJ2-3; D is perhaps TRBD1 or TRBD2 (5 bases each). CDR1 SEHNR and CDR2 FQNEAQ come from the germline V gene (reference sequence). The CDR3 is made up of 14 amino acids. V shed 4 bases and J shed 1 base, with 9 bases lying between them. The CDR3 nucleotides read TGTGCCAGCAGCTCGGGGCTAGGCACAGATACGCAGTATTTT. Protein sequence: CASSSGLGTDTQYF.

A remark on this clone: A much more abundant neighbour one base away suggests this may be a read error. CDR3 amino acids: CASSPPSGHNTEAFF. CDR3 sequence (DNA): TGTGCCAGCTCACCACCGAGTGGGCACAACACTGAAGCTTTCTTT. The rearrangement uses TRBV18 and TRBJ1-1; D remains ambiguous. Germline CDR1 is KGHSH and CDR2 is LQKENI. CDR3 length: 15 amino acids. Trimming stripped 0 bases from V and 2 bases from J, with 10 bases between.

The chain carries TRBV11-3 and TRBJ1-5; no reliable D call. The V end was cut by 7 bases, the J end by 1 base, with 17 bases between. The CDR3 totals 16 residues. Germline V lookup: CDR1 SGHNT, CDR2 YENEEA. The CDR3 reads CASIPNISWSNQPQHF. Written as DNA, the CDR3 is TGTGCCAGCATCCCAAATATATCTTGGAGCAATCAGCCCCAGCATTTT. The full variable domain, its missing parts supplied by reference TRBV11-3 and TRBJ1-5, is EAGVVQSPRYKIIEKKQPVAFWCNPISGHNTLYWYLQNLGQGPELLIRYENEEAVDDSQLPKDRFSAERLKGVDSTLKIQPAELGDSAVYLCASIPNISWSNQPQHFGDGTRLSIL.

Ten or more counts support this clone. The chain joins TRBV18 to TRBJ2-7; maybe TRBD1 (6 bases). The CDR3 covers 14 residues. Deletions cut 5 bases from V and 3 bases from J, with 14 bases between. Germline loops: CDR1 KGHSH, CDR2 LQKENI. The CDR3, as DNA: TGTGCCAGCTCAACTAAGACAGGTTTCTACGAGCAGTACGTC. Amino acid sequence: CASSTKTGFYEQYV.

As regards this clone: Possible read error: a much larger clone is one base away. Within the sample, other DNA sequences also encode this same CDR3. This chain joins TRBV6-4 and TRBJ2-6; TRBD2 matches at 7 bases. Germline trimming cut 5 bases from V and 0 bases from J; bases unmatched to any gene: 4. The CDR3 is made up of 16 amino acids. The germline V gene encodes CDR1 MRHNA and CDR2 SNTAGT. The CDR3 loop is CASSSAGPSGANVLTF. In DNA form, the CDR3 reads TGTGCCAGCAGTTCAGCGGGGCCCTCTGGGGCCAACGTCCTGACTTTC.

This clone has at least ten counts. The V and J genes are TRBV2 and TRBJ2-1, with D perhaps TRBD1 or TRBD2 (6 bases each). The CDR3 totals 15 residues. Germline values: CDR1 SNHLY, CDR2 FYNNEI. V lost 3 bases and J lost 6, with 15 bases in between. CDR3 in DNA: TGTGCCAGCAGTGAGCGGAGGGGGGTTTTCAATGAGCAGTTCTTC. Translated: CASSERRGVFNEQFF.

This clone was seen repeatedly, ten times or more. The gene calls are TRBV19 and TRBJ1-5; 7 positions agree with TRBD1. J was trimmed by 4 bases and V by 5 bases; bases with no gene match: 8. This CDR3 comprises 15 residues. Germline V gives CDR1 LNHDA, CDR2 SQIVND (reference sequence). Here the CDR3 reads CASSPRQGQNQPQHF. CDR3 nucleotide sequence: TGTGCCAGTAGTCCCCGACAGGGCCAAAATCAGCCCCAGCATTTT. The variable domain in full, completed from reference TRBV19 and TRBJ1-5, reads DGGITQSPKYLFRKEGQNVTLSCEQNLNHDAMYWYRQDPGQGLRLIYYSQIVNDFQKGDIAEGYSVSREKKESFPLTVTSAQKNPTAFYLCASSPRQGQNQPQHFGDGTRLSIL.

The chain joins TRBV5-1 to TRBJ2-5, with TRBD2 identical over 9 bases. The CDR3 runs 16 residues. The trim removed 4 bases at V and 4 bases at J, leaving 11 bases unmatched. Germline-derived CDR1 and CDR2 are SGHRS and YFSETQ. CDR3 region: CASSPSGSGSRETQYF. The CDR3 DNA reads as TGCGCCAGCAGCCCCTCTGGTAGCGGGAGTCGAGAGACCCAGTACTTC.

This clone was seen ten or more times. The chain employs TRBV2 and TRBJ2-5, with a possible D match to TRBD2 (7 bases). The CDR3 consists of 15 residues. CDR1 and CDR2 from the germline V gene are SNHLY and FYNNEI. V was trimmed by 6 bases and J by 5 bases, leaving 19 bases between them. The CDR3 sequence: CASSFASGGGETQYF. The DNA for the CDR3 is TGTGCCAGCAGCTTTGCTAGCGGAGGGGGGGAGACCCAGTACTTC.

This clone was picked up many times. The CDR3: CASSLGPEGSAEAFF. Here the CDR3 DNA reads TGCGCCAGCAGCCTAGGCCCCGAAGGGTCTGCTGAAGCTTTCTTT. This chain uses TRBV5-1 with TRBJ1-1; D is undetermined. Between the trimmed V and J ends, which lost 4 bases and 6 bases, there was a span of 19 bases. The CDR3 length is 15 residues. In germline, CDR1 is SGHRS, CDR2 YFSETQ.

This clone came up many times. V usage is TRBV6-2 or TRBV6-3 and J usage is TRBJ2-5; no firm D call. This CDR3 comprises 12 residues. The V end was cut by 10 bases, the J end by 0 bases, with 9 bases between. Germline V gives CDR1 MNHEY, CDR2 SVGEGT. The CDR3 sequence: CATAWDQETQYF. CDR3 bases: TGTGCCACAGCCTGGGACCAAGAGACCCAGTACTTC.

This clone was recorded at least ten times. The V and J genes are TRBV12-3 or TRBV12-4 and TRBJ2-3, with no clear D. Trimming cost V 6 bases and J 4 bases, with 17 bases left between them. The CDR3 totals 15 residues. Here the CDR3 DNA reads TGTGCCAGCAGCCTTACCAGCTCTGGTGCAGATACGCAGTATTTT. Its protein is CASSLTSSGADTQYF.

This clone was detected ten times or more. This chain links TRBV7-6 with TRBJ1-1; D may be TRBD1 (6 bases). This CDR3 region has 15 residues. Trimming left V 1 base short and J 0 bases short, with 9 bases between. From germline, CDR1 is SGHVS and CDR2 FNYEAQ. The CDR3 here is CASSLDGGLNTEAFF. CDR3 DNA: TGTGCCAGCAGCTTAGATGGGGGGCTGAACACTGAAGCTTTCTTT.

Worth noting for this clone: This may be a read error: a much more frequent sequence differs by one nucleotide. This chain connects TRBV7-7 to TRBJ2-2; the D is unclear. Per germline, CDR1 SSHAT and CDR2 FNYEAQ (reference sequence). This CDR3 region has 13 residues. CDR3 nucleotides: TGTGCTAGCAGCTTGGGGATCCCGGGGGAGCTGTTTTTT. Amino acid sequence: CASSLGIPGELFF.

This clone has at least ten counts. This chain connects TRBV4-3 to TRBJ2-1; 8 nucleotides line up with TRBD2. The CDR3 spans 18 residues. In germline, CDR1 is LGHNA, CDR2 YSLEER. J was trimmed by 14 bases and V by 3 bases; bases with no gene match: 24. CDR3 nucleotides: TGCGCCAGCAGCCAGGGGGTTGAGGATTTAGGCTACAGCGGGAGCAAGTTCTTC. This sequence encodes CASSQGVEDLGYSGSKFF.

V usage is TRBV7-3 and J usage is TRBJ1-1; D possibly corresponds to TRBD1 (5 bases). Deletions cut 5 bases from V and 4 bases from J, with 17 bases between. Germline values: CDR1 SGHTA, CDR2 FQGTGA. CDR3 length: 15 amino acids. CDR3 nucleotides: TGTGCCAGCAGCCAATGGGGGGTGGCGAGCACTGAAGCTTTCTTT. This gives the protein CASSQWGVASTEAFF. The full variable domain, rest sourced from reference TRBV7-3 and TRBJ1-1, is GAGVSQTPSNKVTEKGKYVELRCDPISGHTALYWYRQSLGQGPEFLIYFQGTGAADDSGLPNDRFFAVRPEGSVSTLKIQRTERGDSAVYLCASSQWGVASTEAFFGQGTRLTVV.

This clone was picked up many times. The J gene is TRBJ2-1, the V gene TRBV5-1; 10 nucleotides agree with TRBD2. Germline lookup yields CDR1 SGHRS and CDR2 YFSETQ. The V gene end was trimmed by 7 bases and the J gene end by 4 bases; junction bases not matched to a gene: 14. The CDR3 has 17 residues. Here the CDR3 reads CASWLGTSGRGYNEQFF. CDR3 bases: TGCGCCAGCTGGCTCGGAACGAGCGGGAGGGGGTACAATGAGCAGTTCTTC.

The table lists this clone with many counts. This chain uses TRBV7-2 with TRBJ2-7; D assignment may be TRBD1 or TRBD2 (5 bases each). This CDR3 comprises 13 residues. Trimming shortened V by 6 bases and J by 8 bases, and 17 bases separated the two germline ends. Germline loops: CDR1 SGHTA, CDR2 FQGNSA. CDR3 DNA: TGTGCCAGCAGTTCGGGACCTCCCTTTCAGCAGTACTTC. Translating gives CASSSGPPFQQYF.